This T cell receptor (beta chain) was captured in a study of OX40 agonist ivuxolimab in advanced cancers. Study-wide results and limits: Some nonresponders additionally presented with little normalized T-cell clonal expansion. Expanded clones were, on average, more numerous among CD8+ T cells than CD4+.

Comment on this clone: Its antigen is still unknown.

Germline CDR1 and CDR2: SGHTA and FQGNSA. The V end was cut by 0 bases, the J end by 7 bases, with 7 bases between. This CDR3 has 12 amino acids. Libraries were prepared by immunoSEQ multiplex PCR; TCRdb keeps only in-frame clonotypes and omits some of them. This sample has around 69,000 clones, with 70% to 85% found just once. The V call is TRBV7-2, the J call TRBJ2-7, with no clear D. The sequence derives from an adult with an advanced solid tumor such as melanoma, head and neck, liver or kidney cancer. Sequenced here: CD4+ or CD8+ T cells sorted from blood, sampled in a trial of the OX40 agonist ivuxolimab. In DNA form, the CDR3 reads TGTGCCAGCAGCTTAGCGTGGGGAGAGCAGTACTTC. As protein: CASSLAWGEQYF.